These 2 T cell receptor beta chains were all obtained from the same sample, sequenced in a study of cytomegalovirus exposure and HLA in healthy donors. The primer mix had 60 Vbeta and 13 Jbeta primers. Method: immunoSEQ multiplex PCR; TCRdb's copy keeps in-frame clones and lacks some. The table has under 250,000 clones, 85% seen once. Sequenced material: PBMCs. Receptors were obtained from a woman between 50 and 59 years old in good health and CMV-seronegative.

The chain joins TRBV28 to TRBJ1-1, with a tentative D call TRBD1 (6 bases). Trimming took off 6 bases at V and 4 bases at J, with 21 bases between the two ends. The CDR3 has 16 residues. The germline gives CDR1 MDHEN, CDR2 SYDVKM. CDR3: CASSPLGGLSGTEAFF. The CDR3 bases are TGTGCCAGCAGCCCCCTCGGGGGGCTTAGTGGCACTGAAGCTTTCTTT.

For the CDR3, the DNA is TGTGCCAGCAGTGCGGGGGACACTGAAGCTTTCTTT. Translated: CASSAGDTEAFF. The chain is built from TRBV6-5 and TRBJ1-1; tentatively, D is TRBD1 (5 bases). V was pared by 5 bases and J by 3 bases, with 7 bases between. There are 12 residues in the CDR3. Germline values: CDR1 MNHEY, CDR2 SVGAGI.